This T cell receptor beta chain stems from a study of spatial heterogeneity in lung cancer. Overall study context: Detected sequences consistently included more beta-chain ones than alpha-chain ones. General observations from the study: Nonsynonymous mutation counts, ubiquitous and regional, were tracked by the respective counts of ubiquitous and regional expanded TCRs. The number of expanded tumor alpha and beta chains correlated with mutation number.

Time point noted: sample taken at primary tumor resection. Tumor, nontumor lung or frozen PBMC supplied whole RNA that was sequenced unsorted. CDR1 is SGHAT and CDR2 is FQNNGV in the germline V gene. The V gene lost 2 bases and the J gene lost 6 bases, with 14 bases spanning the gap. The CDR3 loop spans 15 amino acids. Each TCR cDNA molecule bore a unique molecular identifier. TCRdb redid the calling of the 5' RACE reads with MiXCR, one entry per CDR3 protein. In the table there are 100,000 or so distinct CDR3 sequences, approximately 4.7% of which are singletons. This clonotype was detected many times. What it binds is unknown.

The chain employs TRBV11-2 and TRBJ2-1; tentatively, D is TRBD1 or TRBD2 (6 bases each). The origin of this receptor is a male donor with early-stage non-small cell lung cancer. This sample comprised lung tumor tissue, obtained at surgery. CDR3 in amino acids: CASSLRGVSLNEQFF. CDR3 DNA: TGTGCCAGCAGCTTAAGGGGGGTCAGCCTCAATGAGCAGTTCTTC.